This paragraph covers one TCR beta chain sequence. It was during active infection that Seattle patients were enrolled and then longitudinally followed. These data are taken from a study of blood T cell repertoires in COVID-19. Study at large: PBMCs, B-cell-depleted T cells, or T cells were the source of the cDNA or gDNA that made up the material.

Source study methods: Amplification from reference gene primers served as the basis for estimated nucleated cell counts. Profiled with immunoSEQ multiplex PCR; TCRdb holds only in-frame clones, not every one. That table furnishes V, J and clone size, whereas the DNA furnished D and trimming. This sample has 250,000 to 350,000 clones, with approximately 91% found just once. Trimming took 6 bases from V and 0 from J; bases not matched to a gene: 3. The CDR3 loop spans 14 amino acids. Germline lookup yields CDR1 GTSNPN and CDR2 SVGIG (reference sequence). Sequencing was performed on peripheral blood. The clonotype comes from a woman in her twenties or thirties with COVID-19, enrolled during active disease. The chain couples TRBV30 to TRBJ2-2, with 8 bases lining up with TRBD2. The CDR3 protein is CACPGLANTGELFF. CDR3 DNA sequence: TGTGCCTGCCCGGGACTAGCGAACACCGGGGAGCTGTTTTTT.